This T cell receptor beta chain came from a study of post-analysis software for immune sequencing data. Study observations and caveats: About five TRBV segments occurring more often in patients than controls included TRBV5-6, TRBV5-1 and TRBV20-1.

This clonotype was detected ten times or more. Its antigen is still unknown. Tagging with unique molecular identifiers was a feature of the TCR beta cDNA libraries. MiXCR was run by TCRdb on the PCR reads, yielding one entry per CDR3 protein. The sample records a few hundred thousand distinct CDR3 sequences, 36% being singletons. The germline CDR1 and CDR2 sequences are SGHAT and FQNNGV. The CDR3 length is 16 residues. V dropped 3 bases and J dropped 3 bases, with 12 bases sitting between them. The chain carries TRBV11-2 and TRBJ2-6; D unclear. This receptor was taken from a girl aged 10 to 17 with multiple sclerosis. The material sequenced was blood. The CDR3 loop is CASSLGPGFGANVLTF. CDR3 sequence (DNA): TGTGCCAGCAGCTTGGGCCCCGGGTTTGGGGCCAACGTCCTGACTTTC.